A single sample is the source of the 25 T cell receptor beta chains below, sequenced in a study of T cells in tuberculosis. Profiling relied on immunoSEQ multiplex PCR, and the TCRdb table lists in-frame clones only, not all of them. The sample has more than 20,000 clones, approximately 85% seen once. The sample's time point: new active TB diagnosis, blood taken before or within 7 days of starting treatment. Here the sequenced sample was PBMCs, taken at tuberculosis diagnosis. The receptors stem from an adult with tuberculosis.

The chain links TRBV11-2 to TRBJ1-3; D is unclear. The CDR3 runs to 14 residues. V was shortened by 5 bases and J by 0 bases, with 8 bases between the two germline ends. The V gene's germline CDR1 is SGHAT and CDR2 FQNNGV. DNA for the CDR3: TGTGCCAGCAGCGGGCAAATCTCTGGAAACACCATATATTTT. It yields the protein CASSGQISGNTIYF.

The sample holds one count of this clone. CDR3 bases: TGTGCCAGCAGTTTATTCGAGGGACTAGCGGGAGAAGAGGAGCTGTTTTTT. Protein sequence: CASSLFEGLAGEEELFF. The rearrangement joins TRBV28 to TRBJ2-2, with 14 bases that match TRBD2. V gave up 1 base and J gave up 10 bases; unmatched junction bases: 8. The V gene's germline CDR1 is MDHEN and CDR2 SYDVKM. There are 17 residues in the CDR3.

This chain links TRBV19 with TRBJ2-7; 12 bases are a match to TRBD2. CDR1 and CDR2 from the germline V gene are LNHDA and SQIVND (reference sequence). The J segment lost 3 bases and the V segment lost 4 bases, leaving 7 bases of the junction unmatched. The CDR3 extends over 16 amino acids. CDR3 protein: CASSKGRTSGNYEQYF. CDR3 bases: TGTGCCAGTAGTAAGGGGCGGACTAGCGGGAACTACGAGCAGTACTTC.

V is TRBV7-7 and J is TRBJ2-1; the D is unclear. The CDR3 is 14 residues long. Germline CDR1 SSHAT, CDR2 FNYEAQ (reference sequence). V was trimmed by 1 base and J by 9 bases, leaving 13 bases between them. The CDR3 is CASSLDPSGGEQFF. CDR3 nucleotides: TGTGCCAGCAGCTTAGACCCTTCGGGTGGTGAGCAGTTCTTC.

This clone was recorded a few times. CDR3 sequence: CASSEITGTGGSNEQFF. The CDR3 coding sequence is TGTGCCAGCAGTGAGATAACCGGGACAGGGGGTAGCAATGAGCAGTTCTTC. The rearrangement joins TRBV25-1 to TRBJ2-1; 11 positions match TRBD1. CDR1 is MGHDK, CDR2 SYGVNS, per germline. The CDR3 contains 17 residues. The trim removed 3 bases at V and 6 bases at J, leaving 10 bases unmatched.

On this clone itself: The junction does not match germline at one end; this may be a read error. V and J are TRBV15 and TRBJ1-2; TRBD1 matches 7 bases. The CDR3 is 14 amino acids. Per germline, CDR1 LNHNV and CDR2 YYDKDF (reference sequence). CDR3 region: CATSEDRSYRRLNF. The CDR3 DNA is TGTGCCACCAGCGAGGACAGGTCCTATAGGCGGCTAAACTTC.

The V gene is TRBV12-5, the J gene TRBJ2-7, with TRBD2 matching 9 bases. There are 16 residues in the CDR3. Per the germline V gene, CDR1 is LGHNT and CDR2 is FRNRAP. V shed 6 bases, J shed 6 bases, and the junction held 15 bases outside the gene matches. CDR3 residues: CASGLIERTSVAEQYF. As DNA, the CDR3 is TGTGCTAGTGGCTTAATTGAACGGACTAGCGTTGCCGAGCAGTACTTC.

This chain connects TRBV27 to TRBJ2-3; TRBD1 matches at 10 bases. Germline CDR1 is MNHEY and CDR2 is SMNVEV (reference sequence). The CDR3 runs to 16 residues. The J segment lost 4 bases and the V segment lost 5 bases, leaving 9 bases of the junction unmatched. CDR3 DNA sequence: TGTGCCAGCAGTAGGTTTGGGACAGGGGTGGCAGATACGCAGTATTTT. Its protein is CASSRFGTGVADTQYF.

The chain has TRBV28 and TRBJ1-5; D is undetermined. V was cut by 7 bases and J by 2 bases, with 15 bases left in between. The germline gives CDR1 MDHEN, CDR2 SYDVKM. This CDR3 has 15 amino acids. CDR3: CASIEIQDGNQPQHF. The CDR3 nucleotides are TGTGCCAGCATAGAGATTCAAGATGGCAATCAGCCCCAGCATTTT.

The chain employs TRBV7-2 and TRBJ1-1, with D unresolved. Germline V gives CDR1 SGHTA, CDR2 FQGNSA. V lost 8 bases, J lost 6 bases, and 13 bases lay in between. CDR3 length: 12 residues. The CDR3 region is CASRGGLPEAFF. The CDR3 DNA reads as TGTGCCAGCCGAGGAGGCCTCCCTGAAGCTTTCTTT. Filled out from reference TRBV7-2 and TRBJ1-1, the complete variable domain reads GAGVSQSPSNKVTEKGKDVELRCDPISGHTALYWYRQSLGQGLEFLIYFQGNSAPDKSGLPSDRFSAERTGGSVSTLTIQRTQQEDSAVYLCASRGGLPEAFFGQGTRLTVV.

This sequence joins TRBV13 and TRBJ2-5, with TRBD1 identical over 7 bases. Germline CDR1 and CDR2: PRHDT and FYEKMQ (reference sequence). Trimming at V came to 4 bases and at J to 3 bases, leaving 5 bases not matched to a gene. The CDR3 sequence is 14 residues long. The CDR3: CASSYGTAEETQYF. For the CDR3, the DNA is TGTGCCAGCAGCTATGGGACAGCAGAAGAGACCCAGTACTTC.

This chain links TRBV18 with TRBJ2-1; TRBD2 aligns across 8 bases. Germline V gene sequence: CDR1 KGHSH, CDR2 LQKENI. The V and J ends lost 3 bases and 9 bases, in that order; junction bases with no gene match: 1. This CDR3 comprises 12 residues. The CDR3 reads CASSPGLAEQFF. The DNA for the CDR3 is TGTGCCAGCTCACCCGGACTAGCTGAGCAGTTCTTC.

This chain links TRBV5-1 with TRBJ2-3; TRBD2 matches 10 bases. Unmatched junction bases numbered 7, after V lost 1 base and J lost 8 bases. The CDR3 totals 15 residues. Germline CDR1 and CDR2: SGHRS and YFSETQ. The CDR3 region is CASSLTSGVSGTQYF. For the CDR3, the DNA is TGCGCCAGCAGCTTGACTAGCGGGGTATCGGGTACGCAGTATTTT.

The CDR3, as DNA: TGCGCCAGCATGACCCTGGAGGGAGTGACCGGGGAGCTGTTTTTT. Translating it yields CASMTLEGVTGELFF. V usage is TRBV5-1 and J usage is TRBJ2-2, with TRBD2 as a possible D gene (6 bases). CDR3 length equals 15 residues. Trimming shortened V by 6 bases and J by 5 bases, and 17 bases separated the two germline ends. The germline gives CDR1 SGHRS, CDR2 YFSETQ.

The CDR3 sequence: CASSLSWNTEAFF. CDR3 nucleotides: TGTGCCAGCAGCTTATCTTGGAACACTGAAGCTTTCTTT. The chain couples TRBV7-7 to TRBJ1-1; D is uncertain. The V gene lost 2 bases and the J gene lost 1 base, with 5 bases spanning the gap. Germline-derived CDR1 and CDR2 are SSHAT and FNYEAQ (reference sequence). The CDR3 spans 13 residues. The full variable domain, rest sourced from reference TRBV7-7 and TRBJ1-1, is GAGVSQSPRYKVTKRGQDVTLRCDPISSHATLYWYQQALGQGPEFLTYFNYEAQPDKSGLPSDRFSAERPEGSISTLTIQRTEQRDSAMYRCASSLSWNTEAFFGQGTRLTVV.

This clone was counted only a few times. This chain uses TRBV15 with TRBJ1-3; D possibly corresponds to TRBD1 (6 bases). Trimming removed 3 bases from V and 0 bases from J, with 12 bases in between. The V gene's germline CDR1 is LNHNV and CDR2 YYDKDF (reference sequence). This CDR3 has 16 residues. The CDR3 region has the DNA TGTGCCACCAGCAGGAGACAGGCGTCCTCTGGAAACACCATATATTTT. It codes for CATSRRQASSGNTIYF.

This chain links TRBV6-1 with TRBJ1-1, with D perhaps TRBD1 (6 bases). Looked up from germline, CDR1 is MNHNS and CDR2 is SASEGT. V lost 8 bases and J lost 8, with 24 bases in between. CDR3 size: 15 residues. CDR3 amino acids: CASRSIHRAEIEAFF. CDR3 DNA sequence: TGTGCCAGCCGGTCGATCCACAGGGCTGAGATCGAAGCTTTCTTT.

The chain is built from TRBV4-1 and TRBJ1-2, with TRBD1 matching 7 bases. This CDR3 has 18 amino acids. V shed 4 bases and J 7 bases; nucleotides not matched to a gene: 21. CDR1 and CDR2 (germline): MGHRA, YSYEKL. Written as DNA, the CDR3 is TGCGCCAGCAGCCCGGGCCATCGACAGGGTAGAGGCTCAAGTGGCTACACCTTC. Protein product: CASSPGHRQGRGSSGYTF.

The CDR3 nucleotides are TGCAGCGTTCGGCCCGAGGACGGGGTCGTGAGGCAGTACTTC. Translation gives CSVRPEDGVVRQYF. The V gene is TRBV29-1, the J gene TRBJ2-7; tentatively, D is TRBD2 (5 bases). CDR1 is SQVTM and CDR2 is ANQGSEA in the germline V gene. The CDR3 is made up of 14 amino acids. Trimming shortened V by 5 bases and J by 9 bases, and 23 bases separated the two germline ends.

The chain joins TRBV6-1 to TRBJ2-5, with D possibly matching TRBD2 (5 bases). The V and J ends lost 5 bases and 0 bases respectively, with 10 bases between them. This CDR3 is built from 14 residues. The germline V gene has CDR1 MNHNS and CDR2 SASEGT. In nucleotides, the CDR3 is TGTGCCAGCAGTCCGGGCGGGTACCAAGAGACCCAGTACTTC. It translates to CASSPGGYQETQYF.

This chain's CDR3 is CASSIEYQGYTF. DNA of the CDR3: TGTGCCAGTAGTATAGAATATCAGGGCTACACCTTC. This chain joins TRBV19 and TRBJ1-2; D is undetermined. CDR3 length: 12 amino acids. The V end lost 0 bases, the J end lost 8 bases, and 7 bases lay between the germline ends. Germline lookup yields CDR1 LNHDA and CDR2 SQIVND (reference sequence).

The CDR3 DNA sequence: TGCGCCAGCAGTTTTCCGTTAAGCGCGAAAGACCTATGGTACACCTTC. Translated, it gives CASSFPLSAKDLWYTF. The J gene is TRBJ1-2, the V gene TRBV10-1; D remains unclear. Germline V lookup: CDR1 WNHNN, CDR2 SYGVQD (reference sequence). The CDR3 extends over 16 amino acids. V lost 5 bases and J lost 11, with 27 bases in between.

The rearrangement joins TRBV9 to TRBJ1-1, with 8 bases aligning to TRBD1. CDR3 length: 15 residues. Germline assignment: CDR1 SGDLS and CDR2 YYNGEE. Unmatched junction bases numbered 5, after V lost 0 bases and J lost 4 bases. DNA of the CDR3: TGTGCCAGCAGCGTAGGGGGAGGGACAGGCACTGAAGCTTTCTTT. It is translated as CASSVGGGTGTEAFF. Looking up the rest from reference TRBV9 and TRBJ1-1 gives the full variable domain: DSGVTQTPKHLITATGQRVTLRCSPRSGDLSVYWYQQSLDQGLQFLIQYYNGEERAKGNILERFSAQQFPDLHSELNLSSLELGDSALYFCASSVGGGTGTEAFFGQGTRLTVV.

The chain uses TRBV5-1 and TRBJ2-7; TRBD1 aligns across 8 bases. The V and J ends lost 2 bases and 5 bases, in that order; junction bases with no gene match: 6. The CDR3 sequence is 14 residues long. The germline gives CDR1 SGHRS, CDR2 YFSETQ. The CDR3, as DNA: TGCGCCAGCAGCTTTGGCAGGGGGCTCGACGAGCAGTACTTC. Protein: CASSFGRGLDEQYF.

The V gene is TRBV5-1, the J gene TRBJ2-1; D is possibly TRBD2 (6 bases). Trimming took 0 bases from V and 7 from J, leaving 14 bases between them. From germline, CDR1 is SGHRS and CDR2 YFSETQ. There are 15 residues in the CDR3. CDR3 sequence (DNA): TGCGCCAGCAGCTTGGTTTCGGGAGTGGTGAATGAGCAGTTCTTC. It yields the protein CASSLVSGVVNEQFF.